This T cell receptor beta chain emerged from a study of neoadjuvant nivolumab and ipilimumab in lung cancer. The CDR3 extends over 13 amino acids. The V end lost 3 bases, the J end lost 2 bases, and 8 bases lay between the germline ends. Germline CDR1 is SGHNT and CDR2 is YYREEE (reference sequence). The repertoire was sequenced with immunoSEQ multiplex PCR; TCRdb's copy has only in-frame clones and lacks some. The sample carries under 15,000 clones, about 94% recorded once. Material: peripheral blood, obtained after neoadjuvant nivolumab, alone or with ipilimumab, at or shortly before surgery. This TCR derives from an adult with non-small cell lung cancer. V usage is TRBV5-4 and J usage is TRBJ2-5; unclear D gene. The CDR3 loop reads CASSSRVQETQYF. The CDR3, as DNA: TGTGCCAGCAGCTCCAGAGTACAAGAGACCCAGTACTTC.